Following are 12 T cell receptor beta chains from one sample sequenced in a study of T cells in localized non-small cell lung cancer (dated by TCRdb to about 2020). Library preparation used the immunoSEQ multiplex PCR assay. In its TCRdb copy, this immuneACCESS table keeps in-frame sequences only and misses some clones. Where compared with another copy, unresolved V genes explain less than half of these, and the others have no known cause. This sample gives roughly 3,400 clones in total; around 25% of them show up just once. The ten largest clones add up to over 7.5% of the sample. The material was lung tumor tissue, obtained before any cancer treatment. Every receptor here comes from a woman between 35 and 75 years old with stage I lung adenocarcinoma.

The gene calls are TRBV18 and TRBJ2-3, with 7 bases fitting TRBD2. Germline CDR1 is KGHSH and CDR2 is LQKENI. The CDR3 length is 15 residues. J was trimmed by 2 bases and V by 6 bases; bases with no gene match: 8. In DNA, the CDR3 is TGTGCCAGCTCCCCGGGGGGACTAATCACAGATACGCAGTATTTT. It translates to CASSPGGLITDTQYF.

This clone has a single count. The chain uses TRBV5-1 and TRBJ1-3; D might be TRBD1 (6 bases). Germline V CDR1 and CDR2: SGHRS, YFSETQ. V was shortened by 0 bases and J by 7 bases, with 11 bases between the two germline ends. The CDR3 spans 14 residues. DNA for the CDR3: TGCGCCAGCAGCTTGGCTTCAGGGGTTAACACCATATATTTT. Its translation: CASSLASGVNTIYF. Based on the CDR3 plus reference TRBV5-1 and TRBJ1-3, the full variable domain is KAGVTQTPRYLIKTRGQQVTLSCSPISGHRSVSWYQQTPGQGLQFLFEYFSETQRNKGNFPGRFSGRQFSNSRSEMNVSTLELGDSALYLCASSLASGVNTIYFGEGSWLTVV.

The J gene is TRBJ1-5, the V gene TRBV19; TRBD1 might be the D (6 bases). With 3 bases removed from V and 0 bases from J, the gap between germline ends came to 9 bases. CDR3 size: 15 residues. Germline-derived CDR1 and CDR2 are LNHDA and SQIVND (reference sequence). This CDR3 reads CASSIWGASNQPQHF. Written as DNA, the CDR3 is TGTGCCAGTAGTATTTGGGGGGCTAGCAATCAGCCCCAGCATTTT.

By its share, this clone is medium-sized. The chain recombines TRBV11-3 with TRBJ1-2, with unresolved D. This CDR3 region has 16 residues. Deletions cut 5 bases from V and 2 bases from J, with 18 bases between. CDR1 is SGHNT and CDR2 is YENEEA in the germline V gene. The CDR3 here is CASSQVVVTGNYGYTF. The CDR3 DNA sequence: TGTGCCAGCAGCCAAGTTGTCGTAACTGGGAACTATGGCTACACCTTC.

This clone has a handful of counts. This chain uses TRBV29-1 with TRBJ2-1; D possibly matches TRBD1 or TRBD2 (5 bases each). The V end lost 6 bases, the J end lost 8 bases, and 17 bases lay between the germline ends. There are 13 residues in the CDR3. The V gene's germline CDR1 is SQVTM and CDR2 ANQGSEA. The CDR3 region is CSVALLRGDEQFF. In DNA, the CDR3 is TGCAGCGTCGCCCTCCTCCGGGGCGATGAGCAGTTCTTC.

This clone was seen only a few times. This chain links TRBV9 with TRBJ2-2, with D perhaps matching TRBD2 (6 bases). The CDR3 totals 16 residues. Germline CDR1 reads SGDLS; CDR2 reads YYNGEE. V gave up 1 base and J gave up 6 bases, with 16 bases separating them. CDR3 nucleotide sequence: TGTGCCAGCAGCGTAAGGCGGGATAGGATCGCCGGGGAGCTGTTTTTT. Its protein product is CASSVRRDRIAGELFF.

This clone was counted only a few times. The chain employs TRBV19 and TRBJ1-3, with 9 nucleotides matching TRBD1. This CDR3 has 13 amino acids. Unmatched junction bases numbered 5, after V lost 10 bases and J lost 4 bases. In germline, CDR1 is LNHDA, CDR2 SQIVND (reference sequence). The CDR3 DNA follows: TGTGCCACAAACAGGGGGCTCGGAAACACCATATATTTT. Residues: CATNRGLGNTIYF.

This rearrangement joins TRBV5-1 to TRBJ1-1, with a weak D call TRBD1 (5 bases). The V end was cut by 0 bases, the J end by 3 bases, with 9 bases between. The CDR3 has 14 amino acids. The V gene's germline CDR1 is SGHRS and CDR2 YFSETQ. CDR3 sequence reads: CASSLAGQDTEAFF. As DNA, the CDR3 is TGCGCCAGCAGCTTGGCAGGGCAGGACACTGAAGCTTTCTTT.

This clone ranks as medium-sized. The CDR3 sequence is CASSLEVGWGSYNEQFF. The DNA for the CDR3 is TGTGCCAGCAGCTTAGAGGTTGGGTGGGGGTCCTACAATGAGCAGTTCTTC. V and J are TRBV11-3 and TRBJ2-1; the D call may be TRBD1 or TRBD2 (5 bases each). The CDR3 loop spans 17 amino acids. Germline V gives CDR1 SGHNT, CDR2 YENEEA. V lost 0 bases and J lost 1, with 13 bases in between.

The chain recombines TRBV6-8 with TRBJ2-1, with D possibly matching TRBD1 (6 bases). This CDR3 spans 14 amino acids. Germline CDR1 and CDR2: MNHGY and SAAAGT. The ends were cut back, 10 bases at V and 9 bases at J, with 22 bases in the middle. For the CDR3, the DNA is TGTGCCATCAGCCCCAGGGGCGCTCATAGTGAGCAGTTCTTC. Residues: CAISPRGAHSEQFF.

Concerning this clone itself: The junction and the germline gene differ at one end; a read error may be behind it. The V and J genes are TRBV29-1 and TRBJ1-1, with 7 nucleotides matching TRBD1. The CDR3 has 14 amino acids. CDR1 is SQVTM, CDR2 ANQGSEA, per germline. The CDR3 region has the DNA TGCAGCGTAGAAGCAAGGGGGCTCGGCACTGAAGCTTTCTTT. Protein: CSVEARGLGTEAFF.

The V gene is TRBV6-8, the J gene TRBJ2-1, with D perhaps TRBD1 (6 bases). V lost 5 bases to trimming and J lost 5 bases, with 16 bases between them. Germline CDR1 is MNHGY and CDR2 is SAAAGT. The CDR3 loop spans 15 amino acids. The CDR3 region is CASSRQGIANNEQFF. In DNA, the CDR3 is TGTGCCAGCAGTCGTCAGGGGATCGCTAACAATGAGCAGTTCTTC.